Below are 11 T cell receptor beta chains sequenced from a single sample in a study of blood T cell repertoires in COVID-19. TCRdb's table, derived via immunoSEQ multiplex PCR, lists solely in-frame clones and lacks some. The top ten clones hold approximately 5% of a sample with some 200,000 clones, 84% of them seen once. The sequencing input was peripheral blood. All receptors come from a woman in her sixties or seventies who had recovered from COVID-19.

V usage is TRBV6-2 or TRBV6-3 and J usage is TRBJ2-4; D is unresolved. The germline V gene encodes CDR1 MNHEY and CDR2 SVGEGT. Trimming pared 4 bases from V and 9 bases from J, leaving 25 bases between. This CDR3 is built from 17 residues. The CDR3 spells CASSSLLSPPLPGIQYF. The CDR3 region has the DNA TGTGCCAGCAGTTCGCTTTTGTCCCCCCCTCTACCTGGCATTCAGTACTTC.

V is TRBV20-1 and J is TRBJ2-5, with a possible D match to TRBD2 (5 bases). The CDR3 extends over 10 amino acids. V was pared by 6 bases and J by 5 bases, with 7 bases between. The V gene's germline CDR1 is DFQATT and CDR2 SNEGSKA (reference sequence). The CDR3 sequence is CSAWEETQYF. The CDR3 nucleotides are TGCAGTGCCTGGGAGGAGACCCAGTACTTC.

This clone was counted a few times. The V and J genes are TRBV6-2 or TRBV6-3 and TRBJ1-2; D gene unclear. The V end was cut by 5 bases, the J end by 1 base, with 20 bases between. The CDR3 runs to 17 residues. Per the germline V gene, CDR1 is MNHEY and CDR2 is SVGEGT. CDR3 protein: CASSVAQRGFYNYGYTF. DNA for the CDR3: TGTGCCAGCAGTGTAGCACAGCGGGGATTCTATAACTATGGCTACACCTTC.

The table lists this clone with a count of one. The genes are TRBV7-2 and TRBJ1-1; 9 nucleotides agree with TRBD1. There are 13 residues in the CDR3. Germline CDR1 is SGHTA and CDR2 is FQGNSA. V was pared by 4 bases and J by 5 bases, with 2 bases of the junction left unmatched. CDR3 DNA: TGTGCCAGCAGCTGGGACAGGGATACTGAAGCTTTCTTT. This translates into CASSWDRDTEAFF.

This clone appeared once. The chain employs TRBV15 and TRBJ1-1; D may be TRBD1 (5 bases). The V and J ends lost 0 bases and 0 bases respectively, with 8 bases between them. The CDR3 has 15 residues. CDR1 is LNHNV and CDR2 is YYDKDF in the germline V gene (reference sequence). The CDR3 DNA sequence: TGTGCCACCAGCAGAGATCCAGGGATGAACACTGAAGCTTTCTTT. Protein: CATSRDPGMNTEAFF. Together with reference TRBV15 and TRBJ1-1, the CDR3 gives the full variable domain: DAMVIQNPRYQVTQFGKPVTLSCSQTLNHNVMYWYQQKSSQAPKLLFHYYDKDFNNEADTPDNFQSRRPNTSFCFLDIRSPGLGDTAMYLCATSRDPGMNTEAFFGQGTRLTVV.

This clone has a single count. V is TRBV12-3 or TRBV12-4 and J is TRBJ2-3, with unresolved D. The CDR3 covers 12 residues. Between the trimmed V and J ends, which lost 3 bases and 2 bases, there was a span of 3 bases. CDR3 sequence: CASSFITDTQYF. The CDR3 region has the DNA TGTGCCAGCAGTTTTATCACAGATACGCAGTATTTT.

V gene TRBV11-2 combines with J gene TRBJ2-5; the match to TRBD1 covers 8 bases. From germline, CDR1 is SGHAT and CDR2 FQNNGV. J lost 4 bases, V lost 1 base, and 5 bases had no gene match. The CDR3 runs to 15 residues. The CDR3 DNA reads as TGTGCCAGCAGCTTAGGGACAGGGTCTCCAGAGACCCAGTACTTC. This codes for CASSLGTGSPETQYF.

Of note for this clone: Other DNA sequences in the sample encode the same CDR3. The chain uses TRBV12-3 or TRBV12-4 and TRBJ1-2, with TRBD1 matching 7 bases. Trimming at V came to 3 bases and at J to 8 bases, leaving 3 bases not matched to a gene. The CDR3 contains 12 residues. The CDR3 protein is CASSLTGRGYTF. The CDR3 coding sequence is TGTGCCAGCAGTTTGACAGGGCGAGGCTACACCTTC.

CDR3 residues: CASSSLGAVPYEQYF. The CDR3 DNA reads as TGTGCCAGCAGCTCCCTCGGTGCGGTCCCCTACGAGCAGTACTTC. The chain uses TRBV14 and TRBJ2-7; no reliable D call. The V gene lost 5 bases and the J gene lost 2 bases, with 16 bases spanning the gap. The CDR3 has 15 amino acids. Germline values: CDR1 SGHDN, CDR2 FVKESK.

This clone has a single count. The rearrangement joins TRBV5-5 to TRBJ1-1, with 8 bases matching TRBD1. The ends lost 5 bases at V and 14 bases at J; junction bases unmatched: 11. This CDR3 is built from 12 residues. Germline V CDR1 and CDR2: SGHKS, YYEKEE (reference sequence). This chain's CDR3 is CASSGPGGLPFF. CDR3 coding DNA: TGTGCCAGCAGTGGACCAGGGGGCTTACCCTTCTTT.

The gene calls are TRBV7-2 and TRBJ2-6; D might be TRBD1 (6 bases). CDR1 and CDR2 (germline): SGHTA, FQGNSA. This CDR3 is built from 17 residues. V lost 5 bases and J lost 2, with 16 bases in between. DNA of the CDR3: TGTGCCAGCAGCCGCTACAGGGTTCTGGCTGGGGCCAACGTCCTGACTTTC. This gives the protein CASSRYRVLAGANVLTF.